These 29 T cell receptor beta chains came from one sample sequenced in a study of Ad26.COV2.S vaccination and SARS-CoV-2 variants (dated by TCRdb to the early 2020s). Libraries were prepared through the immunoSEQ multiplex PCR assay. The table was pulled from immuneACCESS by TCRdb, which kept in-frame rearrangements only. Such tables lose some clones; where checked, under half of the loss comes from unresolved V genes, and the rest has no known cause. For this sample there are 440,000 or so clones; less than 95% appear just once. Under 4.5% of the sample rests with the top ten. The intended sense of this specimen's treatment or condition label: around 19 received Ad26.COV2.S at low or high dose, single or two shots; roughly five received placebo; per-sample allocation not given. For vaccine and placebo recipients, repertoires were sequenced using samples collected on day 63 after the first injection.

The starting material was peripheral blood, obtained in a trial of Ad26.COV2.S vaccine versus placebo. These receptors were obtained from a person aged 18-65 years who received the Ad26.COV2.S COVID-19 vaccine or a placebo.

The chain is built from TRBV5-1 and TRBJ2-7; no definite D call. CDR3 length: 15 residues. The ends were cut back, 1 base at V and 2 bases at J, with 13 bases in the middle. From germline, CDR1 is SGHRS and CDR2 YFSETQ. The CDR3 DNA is TGCGCCAGCAGCTTGTGGCAAGACGTCACCTACGAGCAGTACTTC. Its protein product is CASSLWQDVTYEQYF.

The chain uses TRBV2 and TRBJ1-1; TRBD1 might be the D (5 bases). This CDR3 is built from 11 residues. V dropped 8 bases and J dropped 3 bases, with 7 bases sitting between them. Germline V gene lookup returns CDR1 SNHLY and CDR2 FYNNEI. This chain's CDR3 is CASGGYTEAFF. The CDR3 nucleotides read TGTGCCAGCGGGGGATACACTGAAGCTTTCTTT.

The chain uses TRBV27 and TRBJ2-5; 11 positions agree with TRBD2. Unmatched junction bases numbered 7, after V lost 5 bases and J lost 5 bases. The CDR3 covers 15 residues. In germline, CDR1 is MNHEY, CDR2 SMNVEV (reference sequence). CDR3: CASSPLAGEVETQYF. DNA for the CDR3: TGTGCCAGCAGTCCACTAGCGGGAGAGGTGGAGACCCAGTACTTC.

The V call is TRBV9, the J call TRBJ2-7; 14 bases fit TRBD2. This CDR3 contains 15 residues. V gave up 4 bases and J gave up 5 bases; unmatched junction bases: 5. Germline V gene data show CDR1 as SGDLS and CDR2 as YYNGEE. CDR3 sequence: CASSHTGLAGDEQYF. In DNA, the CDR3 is TGTGCCAGCAGCCACACGGGACTAGCGGGGGACGAGCAGTACTTC.

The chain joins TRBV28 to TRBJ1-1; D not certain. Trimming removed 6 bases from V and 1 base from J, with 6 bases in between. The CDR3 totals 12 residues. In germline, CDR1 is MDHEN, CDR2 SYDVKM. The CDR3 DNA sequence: TGTGCCAGCAGCCTTACGAACACTGAAGCTTTCTTT. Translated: CASSLTNTEAFF.

The CDR3: CASSFDMNTEAFF. The CDR3 DNA sequence: TGTGCCAGCAGCTTTGATATGAACACTGAAGCTTTCTTT. The chain combines TRBV7-9 with TRBJ1-1; D gene uncertain. V lost 3 bases and J lost 0, with 5 bases in between. This CDR3 spans 13 amino acids. Germline V gives CDR1 SEHNR, CDR2 FQNEAQ (reference sequence).

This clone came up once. Here the CDR3 reads CASRAIAAGVGNEQFF. CDR3 sequence (DNA): TGTGCCAGCAGGGCGATCGCAGCGGGAGTGGGTAATGAGCAGTTCTTC. This sequence joins TRBV2 and TRBJ2-1, with 8 bases that match TRBD2. There are 16 residues in the CDR3. CDR1 and CDR2 from the germline V gene are SNHLY and FYNNEI. J gave up 7 bases and V 6 bases, and 14 bases lay outside the gene matches.

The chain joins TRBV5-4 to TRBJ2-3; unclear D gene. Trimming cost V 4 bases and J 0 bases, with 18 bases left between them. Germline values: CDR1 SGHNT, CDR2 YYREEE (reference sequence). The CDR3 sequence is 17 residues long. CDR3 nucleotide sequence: TGTGCCAGCAGCACGAGCCGGCCCGTGGGGAGCACAGATACGCAGTATTTT. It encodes CASSTSRPVGSTDTQYF. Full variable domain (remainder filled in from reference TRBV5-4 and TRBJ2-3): ETGVTQSPTHLIKTRGQQVTLRCSSQSGHNTVSWYQQALGQGPQFIFQYYREEENGRGNFPPRFSGLQFPNYSSELNVNALELDDSALYLCASSTSRPVGSTDTQYFGPGTRLTVL.

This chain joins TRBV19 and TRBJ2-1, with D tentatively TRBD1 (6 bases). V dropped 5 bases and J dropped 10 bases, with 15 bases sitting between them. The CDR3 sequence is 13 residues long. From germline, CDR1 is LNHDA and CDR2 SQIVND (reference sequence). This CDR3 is CASSSNRAWEQFF. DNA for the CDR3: TGTGCCAGTAGTTCCAACAGGGCTTGGGAGCAGTTCTTC.

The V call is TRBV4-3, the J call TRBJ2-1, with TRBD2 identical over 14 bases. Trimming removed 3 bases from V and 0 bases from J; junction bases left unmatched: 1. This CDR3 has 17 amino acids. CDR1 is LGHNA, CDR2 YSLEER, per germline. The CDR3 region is CASSQGTSGSSYNEQFF. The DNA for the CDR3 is TGCGCCAGCAGCCAGGGGACTAGCGGGAGCTCCTACAATGAGCAGTTCTTC.

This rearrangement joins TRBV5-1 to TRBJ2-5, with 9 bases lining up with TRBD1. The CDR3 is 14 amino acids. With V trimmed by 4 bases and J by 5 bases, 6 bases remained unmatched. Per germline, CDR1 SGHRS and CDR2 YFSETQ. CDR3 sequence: CASSQTGGAETQYF. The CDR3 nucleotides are TGCGCCAGCAGCCAAACAGGGGGCGCGGAGACCCAGTACTTC.

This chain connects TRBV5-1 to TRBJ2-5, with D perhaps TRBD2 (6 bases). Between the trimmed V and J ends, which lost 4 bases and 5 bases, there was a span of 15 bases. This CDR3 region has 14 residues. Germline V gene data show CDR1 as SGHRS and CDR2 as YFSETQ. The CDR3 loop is CASSPGGSRETQYF. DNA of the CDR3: TGCGCCAGCAGCCCCGGAGGGAGTCGGGAGACCCAGTACTTC.

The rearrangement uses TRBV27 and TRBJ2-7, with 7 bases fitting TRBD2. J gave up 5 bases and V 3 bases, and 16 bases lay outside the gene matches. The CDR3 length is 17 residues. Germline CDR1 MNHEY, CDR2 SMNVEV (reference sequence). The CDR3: CASSFAMVGGRSHEQYF. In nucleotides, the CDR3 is TGTGCCAGCAGTTTTGCTATGGTGGGCGGGAGAAGCCACGAGCAGTACTTC.

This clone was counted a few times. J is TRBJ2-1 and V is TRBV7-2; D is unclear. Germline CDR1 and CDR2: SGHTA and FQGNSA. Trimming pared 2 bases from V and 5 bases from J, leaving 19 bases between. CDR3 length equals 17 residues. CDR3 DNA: TGTGCCAGCAGCTTATCCCCACAGAAGTATCCCCACAATGAGCAGTTCTTC. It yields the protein CASSLSPQKYPHNEQFF.

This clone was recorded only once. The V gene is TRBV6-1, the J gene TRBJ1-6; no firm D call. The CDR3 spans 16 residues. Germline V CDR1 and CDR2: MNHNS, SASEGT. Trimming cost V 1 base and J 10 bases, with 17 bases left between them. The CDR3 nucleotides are TGTGCCAGCAGTGAAGGGCCCGCCAGCAATGGATCACCCCTCCACTTT. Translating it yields CASSEGPASNGSPLHF.

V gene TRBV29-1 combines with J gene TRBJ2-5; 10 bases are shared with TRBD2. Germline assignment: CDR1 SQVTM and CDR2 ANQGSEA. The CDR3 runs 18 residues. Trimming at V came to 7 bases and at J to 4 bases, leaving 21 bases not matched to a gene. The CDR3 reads CSAVGGTGTSARVETQYF. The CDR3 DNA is TGCAGCGCGGTCGGGGGCACCGGGACTAGCGCCCGGGTAGAGACCCAGTACTTC.

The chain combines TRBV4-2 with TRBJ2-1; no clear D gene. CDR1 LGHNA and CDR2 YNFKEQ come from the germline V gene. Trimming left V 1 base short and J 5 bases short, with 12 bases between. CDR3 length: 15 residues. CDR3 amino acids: CASSQGHDGDNEQFF. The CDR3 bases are TGTGCCAGCAGCCAAGGTCATGATGGGGACAATGAGCAGTTCTTC.

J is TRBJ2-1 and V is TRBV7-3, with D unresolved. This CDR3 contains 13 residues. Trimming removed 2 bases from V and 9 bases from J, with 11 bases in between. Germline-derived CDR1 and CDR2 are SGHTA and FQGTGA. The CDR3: CASSLGVGSEQFF. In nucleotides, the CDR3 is TGTGCCAGCAGCTTAGGGGTGGGAAGTGAGCAGTTCTTC.

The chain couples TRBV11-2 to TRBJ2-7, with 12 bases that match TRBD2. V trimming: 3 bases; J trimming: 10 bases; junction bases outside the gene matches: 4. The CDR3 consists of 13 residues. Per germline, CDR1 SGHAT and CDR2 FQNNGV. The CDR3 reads CASSFASGRVQYF. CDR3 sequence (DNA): TGTGCCAGCAGCTTCGCTAGCGGGAGGGTCCAGTACTTC.

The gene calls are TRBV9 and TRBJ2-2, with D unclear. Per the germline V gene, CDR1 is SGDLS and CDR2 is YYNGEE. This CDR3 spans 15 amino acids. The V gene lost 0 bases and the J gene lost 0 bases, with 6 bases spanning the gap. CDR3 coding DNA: TGTGCCAGCAGCGTAGCGGAATCGAACACCGGGGAGCTGTTTTTT. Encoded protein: CASSVAESNTGELFF.

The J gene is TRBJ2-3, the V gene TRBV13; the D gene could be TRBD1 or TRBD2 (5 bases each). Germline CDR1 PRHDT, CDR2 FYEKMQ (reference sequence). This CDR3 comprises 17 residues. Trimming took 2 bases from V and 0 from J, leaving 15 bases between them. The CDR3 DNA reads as TGTGCCAGCAGCTTAAGGGGAGCGGAAACTAGCACAGATACGCAGTATTTT. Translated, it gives CASSLRGAETSTDTQYF. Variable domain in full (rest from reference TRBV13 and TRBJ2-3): AAGVIQSPRHLIKEKRETATLKCYPIPRHDTVYWYQQGPGQDPQFLISFYEKMQSDKGSIPDRFSAQQFSDYHSELNMSSLELGDSALYFCASSLRGAETSTDTQYFGPGTRLTVL.

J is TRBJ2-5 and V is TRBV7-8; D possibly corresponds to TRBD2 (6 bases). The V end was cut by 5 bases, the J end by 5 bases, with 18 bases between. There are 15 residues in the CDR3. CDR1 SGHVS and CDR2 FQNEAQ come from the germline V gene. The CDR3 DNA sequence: TGTGCCAGCAGCCCGCTCGGGGGAGGATTGGAGACCCAGTACTTC. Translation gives CASSPLGGGLETQYF.

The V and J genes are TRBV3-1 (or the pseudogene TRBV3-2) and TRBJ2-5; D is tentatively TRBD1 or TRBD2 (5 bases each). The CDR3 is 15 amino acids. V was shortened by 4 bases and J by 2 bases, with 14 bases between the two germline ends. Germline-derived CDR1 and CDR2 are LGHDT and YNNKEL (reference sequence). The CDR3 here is CASSPGTGNQETQYF. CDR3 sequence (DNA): TGTGCCAGCAGCCCCGGGACCGGGAATCAAGAGACCCAGTACTTC.

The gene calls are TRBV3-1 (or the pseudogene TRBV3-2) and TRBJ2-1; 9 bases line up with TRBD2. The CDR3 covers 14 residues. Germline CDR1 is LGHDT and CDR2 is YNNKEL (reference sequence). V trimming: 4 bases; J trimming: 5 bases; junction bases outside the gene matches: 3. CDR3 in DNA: TGTGCCAGCAGCCCGAGCGGGAGGCACAATGAGCAGTTCTTC. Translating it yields CASSPSGRHNEQFF.

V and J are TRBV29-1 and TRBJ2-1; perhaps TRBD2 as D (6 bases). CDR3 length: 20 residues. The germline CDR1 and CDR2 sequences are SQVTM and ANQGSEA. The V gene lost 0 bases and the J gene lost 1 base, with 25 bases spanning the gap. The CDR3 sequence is CSVEDGAGSPQTGSYNEQFF. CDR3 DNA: TGCAGCGTTGAAGATGGAGCGGGTTCACCTCAAACGGGTTCCTACAATGAGCAGTTCTTC.

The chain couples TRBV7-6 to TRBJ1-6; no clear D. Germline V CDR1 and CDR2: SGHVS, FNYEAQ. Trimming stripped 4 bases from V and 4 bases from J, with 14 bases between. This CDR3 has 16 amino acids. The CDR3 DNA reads TGTGCCAGCAGCTCCACCGCGCGGGGTTATAATTCACCCCTCCACTTT. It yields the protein CASSSTARGYNSPLHF.

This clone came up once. The CDR3 loop is CASLGPPQGAGLGSYNEQFF. In DNA, the CDR3 is TGTGCCAGCCTAGGGCCTCCCCAGGGGGCCGGTTTAGGCTCCTACAATGAGCAGTTCTTC. V usage is TRBV28 and J usage is TRBJ2-1; 8 nucleotides match TRBD1. V shed 8 bases, J shed 0 bases, and the junction held 21 bases outside the gene matches. This CDR3 has 20 amino acids. Germline loops: CDR1 MDHEN, CDR2 SYDVKM.

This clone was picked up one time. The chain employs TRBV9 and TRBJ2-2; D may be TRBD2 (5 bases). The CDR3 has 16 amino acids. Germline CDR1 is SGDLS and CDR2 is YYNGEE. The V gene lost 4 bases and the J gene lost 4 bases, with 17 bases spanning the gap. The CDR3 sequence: CASSPAVQSSTGELFF. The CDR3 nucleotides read TGTGCCAGCAGCCCAGCGGTCCAGTCGAGCACCGGGGAGCTGTTTTTT.

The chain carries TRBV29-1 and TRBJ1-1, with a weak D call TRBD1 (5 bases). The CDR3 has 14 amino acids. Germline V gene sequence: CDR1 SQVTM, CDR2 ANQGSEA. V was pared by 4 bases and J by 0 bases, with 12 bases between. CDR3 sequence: CSVGTGLLNTEAFF. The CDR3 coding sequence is TGCAGCGTTGGGACGGGACTTCTGAACACTGAAGCTTTCTTT.